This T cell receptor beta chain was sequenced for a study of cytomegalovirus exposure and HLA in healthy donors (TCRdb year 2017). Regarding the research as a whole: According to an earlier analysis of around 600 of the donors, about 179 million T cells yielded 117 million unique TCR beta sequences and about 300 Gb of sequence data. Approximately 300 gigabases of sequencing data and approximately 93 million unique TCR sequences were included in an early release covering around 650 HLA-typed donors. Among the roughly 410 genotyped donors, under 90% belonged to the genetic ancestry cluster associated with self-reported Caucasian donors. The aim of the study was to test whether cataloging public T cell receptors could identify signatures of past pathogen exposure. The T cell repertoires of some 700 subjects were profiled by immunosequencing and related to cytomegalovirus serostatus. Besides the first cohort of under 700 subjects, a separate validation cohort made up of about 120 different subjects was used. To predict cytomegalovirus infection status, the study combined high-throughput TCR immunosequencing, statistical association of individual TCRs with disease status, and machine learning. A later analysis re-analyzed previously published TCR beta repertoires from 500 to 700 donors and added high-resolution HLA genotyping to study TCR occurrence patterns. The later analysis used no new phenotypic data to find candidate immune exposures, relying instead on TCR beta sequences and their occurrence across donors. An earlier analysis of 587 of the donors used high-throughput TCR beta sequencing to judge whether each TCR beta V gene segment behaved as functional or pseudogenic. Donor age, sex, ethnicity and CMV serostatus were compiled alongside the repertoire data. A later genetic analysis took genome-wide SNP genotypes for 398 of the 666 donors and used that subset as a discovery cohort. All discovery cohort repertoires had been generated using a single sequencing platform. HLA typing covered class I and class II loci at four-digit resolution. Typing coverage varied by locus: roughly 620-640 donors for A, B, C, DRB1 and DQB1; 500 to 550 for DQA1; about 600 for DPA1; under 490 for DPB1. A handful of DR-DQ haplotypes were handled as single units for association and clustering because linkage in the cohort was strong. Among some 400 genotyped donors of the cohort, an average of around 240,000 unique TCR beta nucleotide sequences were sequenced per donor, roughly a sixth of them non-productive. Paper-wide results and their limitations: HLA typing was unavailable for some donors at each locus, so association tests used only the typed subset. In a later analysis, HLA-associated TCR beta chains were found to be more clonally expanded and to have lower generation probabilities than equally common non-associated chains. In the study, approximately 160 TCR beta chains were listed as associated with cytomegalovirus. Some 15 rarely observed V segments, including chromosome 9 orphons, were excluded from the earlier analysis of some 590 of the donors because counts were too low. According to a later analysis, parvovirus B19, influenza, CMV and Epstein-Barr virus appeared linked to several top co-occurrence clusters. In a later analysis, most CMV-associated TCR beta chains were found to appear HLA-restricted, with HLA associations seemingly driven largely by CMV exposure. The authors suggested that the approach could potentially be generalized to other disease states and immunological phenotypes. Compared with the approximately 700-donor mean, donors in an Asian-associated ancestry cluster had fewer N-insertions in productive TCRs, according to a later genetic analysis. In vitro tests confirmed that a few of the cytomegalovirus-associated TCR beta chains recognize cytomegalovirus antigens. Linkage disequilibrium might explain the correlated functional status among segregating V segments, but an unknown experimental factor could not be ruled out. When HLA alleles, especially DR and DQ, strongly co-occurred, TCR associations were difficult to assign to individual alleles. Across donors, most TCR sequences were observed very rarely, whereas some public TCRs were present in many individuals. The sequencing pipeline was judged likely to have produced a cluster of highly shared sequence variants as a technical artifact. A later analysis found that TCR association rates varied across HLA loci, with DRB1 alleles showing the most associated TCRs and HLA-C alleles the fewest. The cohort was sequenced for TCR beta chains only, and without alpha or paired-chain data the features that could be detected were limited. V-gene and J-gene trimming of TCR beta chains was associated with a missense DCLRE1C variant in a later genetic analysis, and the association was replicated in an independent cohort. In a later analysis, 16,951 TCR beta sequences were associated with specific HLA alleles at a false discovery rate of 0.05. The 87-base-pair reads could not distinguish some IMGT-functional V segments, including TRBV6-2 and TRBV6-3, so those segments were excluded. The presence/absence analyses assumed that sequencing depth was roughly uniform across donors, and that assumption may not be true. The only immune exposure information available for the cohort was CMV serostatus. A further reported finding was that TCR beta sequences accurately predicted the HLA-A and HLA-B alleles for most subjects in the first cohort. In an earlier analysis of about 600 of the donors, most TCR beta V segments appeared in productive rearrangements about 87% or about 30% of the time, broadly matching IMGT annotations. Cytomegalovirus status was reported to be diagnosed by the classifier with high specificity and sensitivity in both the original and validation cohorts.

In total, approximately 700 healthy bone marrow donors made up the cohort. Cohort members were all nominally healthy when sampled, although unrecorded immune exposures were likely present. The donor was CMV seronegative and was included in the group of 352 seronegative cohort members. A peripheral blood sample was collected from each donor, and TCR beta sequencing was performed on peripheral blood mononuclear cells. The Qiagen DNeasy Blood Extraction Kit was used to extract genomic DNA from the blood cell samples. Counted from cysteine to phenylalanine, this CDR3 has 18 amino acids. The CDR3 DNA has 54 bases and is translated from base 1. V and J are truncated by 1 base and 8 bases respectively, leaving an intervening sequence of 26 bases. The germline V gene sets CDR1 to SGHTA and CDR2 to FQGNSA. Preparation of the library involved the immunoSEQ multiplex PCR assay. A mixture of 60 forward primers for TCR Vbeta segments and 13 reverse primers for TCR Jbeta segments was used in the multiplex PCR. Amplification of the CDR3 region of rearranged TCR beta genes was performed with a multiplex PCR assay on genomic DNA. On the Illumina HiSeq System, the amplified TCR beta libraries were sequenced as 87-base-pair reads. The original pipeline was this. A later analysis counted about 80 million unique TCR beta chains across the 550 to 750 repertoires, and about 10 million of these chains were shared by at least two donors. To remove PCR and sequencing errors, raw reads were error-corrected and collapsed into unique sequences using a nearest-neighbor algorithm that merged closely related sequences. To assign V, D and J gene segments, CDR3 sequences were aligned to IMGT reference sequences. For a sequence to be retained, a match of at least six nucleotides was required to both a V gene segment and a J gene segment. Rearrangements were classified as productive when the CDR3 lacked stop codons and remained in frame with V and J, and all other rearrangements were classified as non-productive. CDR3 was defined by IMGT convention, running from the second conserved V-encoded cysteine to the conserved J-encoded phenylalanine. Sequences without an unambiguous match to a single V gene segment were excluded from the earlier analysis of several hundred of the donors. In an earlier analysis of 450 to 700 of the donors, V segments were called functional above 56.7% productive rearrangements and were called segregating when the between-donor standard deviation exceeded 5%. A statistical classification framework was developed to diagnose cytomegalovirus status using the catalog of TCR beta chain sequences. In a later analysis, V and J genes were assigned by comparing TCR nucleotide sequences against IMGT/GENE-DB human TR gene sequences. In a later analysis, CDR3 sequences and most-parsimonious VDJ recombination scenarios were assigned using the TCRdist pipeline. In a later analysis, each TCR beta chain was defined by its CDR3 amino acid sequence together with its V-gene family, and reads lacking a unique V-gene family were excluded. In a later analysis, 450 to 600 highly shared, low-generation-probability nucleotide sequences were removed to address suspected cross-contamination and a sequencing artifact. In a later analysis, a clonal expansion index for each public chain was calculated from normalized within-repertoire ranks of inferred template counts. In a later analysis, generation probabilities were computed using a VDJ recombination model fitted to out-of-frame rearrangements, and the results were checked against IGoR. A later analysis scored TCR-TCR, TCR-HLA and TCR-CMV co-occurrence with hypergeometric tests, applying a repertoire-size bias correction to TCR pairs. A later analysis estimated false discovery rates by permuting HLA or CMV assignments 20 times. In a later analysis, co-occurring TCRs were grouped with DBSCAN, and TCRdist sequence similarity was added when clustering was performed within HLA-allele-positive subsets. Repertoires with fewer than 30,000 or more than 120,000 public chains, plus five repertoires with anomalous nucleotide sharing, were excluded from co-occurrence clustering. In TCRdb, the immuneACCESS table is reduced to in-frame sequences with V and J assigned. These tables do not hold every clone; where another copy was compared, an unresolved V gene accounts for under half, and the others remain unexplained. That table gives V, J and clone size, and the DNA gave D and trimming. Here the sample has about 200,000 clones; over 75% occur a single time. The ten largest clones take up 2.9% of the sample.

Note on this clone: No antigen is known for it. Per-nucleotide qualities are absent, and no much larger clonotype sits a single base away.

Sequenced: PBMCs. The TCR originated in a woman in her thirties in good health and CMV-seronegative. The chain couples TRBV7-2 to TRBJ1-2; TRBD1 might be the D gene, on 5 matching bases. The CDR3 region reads CASSLGIGEGPVRGGYTF. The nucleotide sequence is TGTGCCAGCAGCTTAGGAATCGGGGAGGGACCCGTCCGGGGAGGCTACACCTTC.